This is a list of T cell receptor beta chains from one sample in a study of blood T cell repertoires in COVID-19. Method: immunoSEQ multiplex PCR; TCRdb's copy keeps in-frame clones and lacks some. This table has 75,000 to 95,000 clones, approximately 88% appearing once. Sequenced sample: peripheral blood. The source is an older woman with COVID-19, enrolled during active disease. Both conserved end residues are part of each CDR3. D genes are given only for firm matches. Expanded clones are given a class, and other clones once, few, many or no size at all.

J gene,V gene,D gene,clone size,CDR3 DNA,CDR3 protein
TRBJ1-3,TRBV28,TRBD1,-,TGTGCCAGCACCTTAATCCGAGGGACAGGGTTCTCTGGAAACACCATATATTTT,CASTLIRGTGFSGNTIYF
TRBJ2-7,TRBV7-2,TRBD1,-,TGTGCCAGCAGCTTCAACAGGGGTGAAGGCGAGCAGTACTTC,CASSFNRGEGEQYF
TRBJ2-3,TRBV30,-,-,TGTGCCTGGAACGCTGGGGGCGATACGCAGTATTTT,CAWNAGGDTQYF
TRBJ2-2,TRBV5-6,TRBD2,-,TGTGCCAGCAGCTTGGAGCGGGGAAGAGGGGAGCTGTTTTTT,CASSLERGRGELFF
TRBJ2-7,TRBV5-8,-,-,TGTGCCAGCCTGCCCCGGGCGGGGTACGAGCAGTACTTC,CASLPRAGYEQYF
TRBJ2-3,TRBV9,-,-,TGTGCCAGCAGCCCGAGGGGGGGCGGGGCCCCTAGCACAGATACGCAGTATTTT,CASSPRGGGAPSTDTQYF
TRBJ1-4,TRBV7-9,-,-,TGTGCCAGCAGCTTACTTGCAACTAATGAAAAACTGTTTTTT,CASSLLATNEKLFF
TRBJ1-3,TRBV7-2,-,-,TGTGCCAGCAGCTTATCAGCAGGGCGCTCTGGAAACACCATATATTTT,CASSLSAGRSGNTIYF
TRBJ2-5,TRBV6-1,TRBD2,-,TGTGCCAGCAGTGGCGGGCAGCGGGGGTACCAAGAGACCCAGTACTTC,CASSGGQRGYQETQYF
TRBJ2-5,TRBV3-1/TRBV3-2,-,few,TGTGCCAGCAGACCGGGGGGCCCCCAAGAGACCCAGTACTTC,CASRPGGPQETQYF
TRBJ2-7,TRBV27,-,-,TGTGCCAGCAGCTCCATTCCATCGGGACAATCCCCGACGCAGTACTTC,CASSSIPSGQSPTQYF
TRBJ1-5,TRBV3-1/TRBV3-2,-,-,TGTGCCAGCAGCCAAATCCTGGAGCAGCCCCAGCATTTT,CASSQILEQPQHF
TRBJ1-1,TRBV11-3,-,-,TGTGCCAGCAGCCCATCGACAGGCACTGAAGCTTTCTTT,CASSPSTGTEAFF
TRBJ1-2,TRBV6-2/TRBV6-3,TRBD1,few,TGTGCCAGCATCCCGGGACAGAATTTGTATGGCTACACCTTC,CASIPGQNLYGYTF